This T cell receptor (beta chain) is from a study of blood T cells in healthy people across ages. The germline V and J ends were trimmed by 3 bases and 0 bases, with 8 bases remaining between them. Germline V gives CDR1 MGHDK, CDR2 SYGVNS. CDR3 size: 14 residues. Together with a sample-barcoded 5' primer, a J-beta primer mix was included in a second PCR lasting roughly 6 to 12 cycles. TCRdb reprocessed the 5' RACE reads with MiXCR, giving one entry per CDR3 protein. Here the sample spans 270,000 or so distinct CDR3 sequences, 25% to 30% being singletons. The chain carries TRBV25-1 and TRBJ1-1; D ambiguous. The specimen was blood. This receptor was taken from a woman in her sixties or seventies in good health. The CDR3 here is CASSDAAVNTEAFF. The CDR3 DNA reads as TGTGCCAGCAGTGACGCCGCCGTGAACACTGAAGCTTTCTTT.